Sequencing of this T cell receptor beta chain was carried out in a study of CD8+ T cells in alopecia areata (dated by TCRdb to 2017 to 2018). At the level of the whole study: Treated patients were enrolled in an open-label pilot trial of oral tofacitinib, 5 to 10 mg twice daily, for moderate-to-severe alopecia areata. Scalp clonality was compared across normal scalp (n=4), patchy alopecia areata scalp (n=8), and alopecia totalis/universalis scalp (n=8). Patients stayed on tofacitinib for 6 to 18 months and then had 6 months of follow-up off drug so that delayed response and recurrence could be assessed. TCRbeta CDR3 regions were amplified by immunoSEQ multiplex PCR with 35 Vbeta forward and 13 Jbeta reverse primers. The study used high-throughput TCRbeta sequencing to examine T cell clonal expansion in alopecia areata, in both the C3H/HeJ mouse model and human patients. RNA came from the PAXgene miRNA kit for fixed scalp, the miRNeasy kit for PBMCs, and the RNeasy kit for mouse skin. Biopsies were taken from tofacitinib-treated patients at baseline and again at 4 and 24 weeks into treatment, and several of those patients also had a later scalp biopsy. In humans, TCRbeta sequencing was performed on scalp tissue and on sorted CD4+ and CD8+ peripheral blood T cells from healthy controls and from patients with patchy or totalis/universalis alopecia areata. In treated patients, disease severity was measured using the SALT score, which gives the percentage of scalp surface area affected. What the research found in general, with its limitations: The treated cohort was small, with a single nonresponder, so links between baseline CD8+ expansion and response need larger studies. Shared TCR sequences between patients were less evident than in mice, which may be partly attributable to HLA diversity in the patient population. Compared with normal scalp, lesional scalp had higher clonality and more expanded CD8+ clones, particularly in alopecia totalis/universalis, a pattern that suggests antigenic drive. During tofacitinib treatment, many expanded lesional clones remained in scalp and blood, and this persistence may partly explain relapse after treatment is stopped. Unlike mouse skin, where gammadelta T cells dominate, normal human skin contains resident alphabeta T cells that get sequenced too, which complicates analysis of the scalp TCR repertoire. With tofacitinib, both scalp clonality and the number of expanded CD8+ clones among the top 100 scalp clones went down significantly.

The protocol used for the library was the immunoSEQ multiplex PCR assay. To provide template for TCR sequencing, every sample had RNA extracted and reverse transcribed into cDNA. SuperScript III was used to make first-strand cDNA, primed with a 2:1 mix of oligo-dT and random hexamers. A synthetic immune receptor repertoire was used to assess amplification bias, and residual bias was removed computationally. On the study's bioinformatics: Raw reads were preprocessed to remove errors, and CDR3 was defined by IMGT conventions from the conserved cysteine to phenylalanine. Clonality was calculated as 1 minus Shannon entropy normalized by log2 of the number of productive unique TCRs. Scalp TCRbeta sequences were cross-referenced with sorted blood CD4 and CD8 repertoires so that the CD4 or CD8 identity of scalp clones could be inferred. TCRdb holds this immuneACCESS table with in-frame rearrangements only. Some clones are missing; in checked studies, unresolved V genes explain under half, and the rest has no known cause. The V and J calls and clone size were taken over from that table, and D and trimming were inferred from the DNA. The sample table shows 120,000 to 150,000 clones, and 75% to 85% are seen once. Jointly, the top ten make up around 25% of the sample.

CDR1 and CDR2, per the germline V gene, are MRHNA and SNTAGT. V was cut back by 6 bases and J by 6 bases, leaving a gap of 19 bases between them. From the cysteine up to the phenylalanine, the CDR3 has a length of 15 residues. Solely the CDR3 DNA is kept, with 45 bases framed from the first base. The time point label, as the study defines it: about 4 weeks on oral tofacitinib. Interpreted using the paper, the treatment or condition label stands for: oral pan-JAK inhibitor, 5-10 mg twice daily. From alopecia areata patients, peripheral blood was collected along with lesional scalp punch biopsies. PBMCs were isolated by density centrifugation and stained for CD3, CD4 and CD8, after which CD4+ and CD8+ T cells were sorted on a FACSAria. Remarks on this clone: Its antigen is not yet known. Base-call qualities are not available, and no considerably larger clone is one nucleotide away.

The rearrangement joined TRBV6-4 to TRBJ2-3; no D gene is confidently identified. The sample in question was CD8+ T cells sorted from blood, obtained at week 4, from a patient treated with tofacitinib. The sequence was obtained from a human donor with alopecia areata. The CDR3 region: CASRLTHESPDTQYF. The sequence in DNA is TGTGCCAGCAGACTCACCCACGAGTCCCCCGATACGCAGTATTTT.